This T cell receptor (beta chain) was sequenced in a study of blood T cell repertoires in COVID-19. In the study overall: T cells, B-cell-depleted T cells, or PBMCs provided the cDNA or gDNA that served as material.

The CDR3 is 11 residues long, ends included. Germline lookup yields CDR1 MDHEN and CDR2 SYDVKM. Repertoires were generated with immunoSEQ multiplex PCR, while TCRdb's copy carries only in-frame clones and drops some. The repertoire holds under 250,000 clones, with approximately 80% as singletons. About this clone itself: The missing conserved phenylalanine or tryptophan at the end of this CDR3 makes a read error likely. The DNA is left out, because the CDR3 cannot be placed on it with certainty; the CDR3 is given as TCRdb lists it.

This chain connects TRBV28 to TRBJ1-6. This receptor was obtained from a human donor in a cohort sampled during active COVID-19. The sample taken for sequencing was peripheral blood. The CDR3 sequence is CATTDRLIYNL.